Listed below are T cell receptor beta chains from one sample, sequenced in a study of T cells in Graves' hyperthyroidism and ophthalmopathy. TCRdb itself ran the multiplex PCR reads through MiXCR, one entry per CDR3 protein. Of around 350,000 distinct CDR3 sequences listed, about 15% are singletons. The sample consisted of blood. The receptors stem from a woman younger than 45 with Graves' ophthalmopathy. CDR3s leave out the opening cysteine and the closing phenylalanine or tryptophan. Clone size, where shown, is once, few, many, or a class for clones that have expanded.

J gene,V gene,clone size,CDR3 protein
TRBJ1-5,TRBV28,many,ASKWQGGNQPQH
TRBJ2-7,TRBV5-5,many,ASSLGTRSYEQY
TRBJ2-7,TRBV28,.,ASSLWGPSEQY
TRBJ1-1,TRBV5-1,many,ASSLLSRDTEAF
TRBJ2-5,TRBV6-1,many,ASSEPGEQETQY
TRBJ2-2,TRBV12-3/TRBV12-4,many,ASSHGQGANTGELF
TRBJ2-2,TRBV4-1,many,ASSDYEGGELF
TRBJ1-1,TRBV3-1,many,ASSQEFPRLNTEAF
TRBJ2-3,TRBV28,many,ASSNRDSAVDTQY
TRBJ2-3,TRBV28,.,ASSLRGLASSDTQY
TRBJ1-5,TRBV12-3/TRBV12-4,many,ASSLLGGNQPQH
TRBJ2-3,TRBV11-2,many,AVGIGGGTDTQY
TRBJ2-5,TRBV7-2,many,ASSRPIRKDRIAGETQY
TRBJ1-5,TRBV6-1,many,ASRNEQGGNQPQH
TRBJ2-7,TRBV6-1,many,ASSPGTGQIEQY
TRBJ2-5,TRBV28,many,ASSLWAPAGNLKETQY
TRBJ2-2,TRBV6-1,.,ASSLDGGGSTGELF
TRBJ1-1,TRBV19,few,ASSLTGVWAEAF
TRBJ1-6,TRBV27,few,ASSRGTGAKSPLH
TRBJ1-4,TRBV20-1,few,SASNRGDEKLF
TRBJ2-1,TRBV18,many,ASSPPTTSGGQDNEQF
TRBJ1-4,TRBV3-1,many,ASSQAQGKLF
TRBJ1-6,TRBV28,many,ASKFPRENSPLH
TRBJ1-2,TRBV4-1,.,ASSHWDRGGYT
TRBJ2-7,TRBV20-1,many,SALIVGLAGAWSSYEQY
TRBJ2-1,TRBV6-1,once,ASSPAGQGDEQF